These 9 T cell receptor beta chains were sequenced from one sample in a study of blood T cells in healthy people across ages. Next came a second PCR, run for about 6 to 12 cycles, which used a sample-barcoded 5' primer along with a J-beta primer mix. Each CDR3 protein gets one entry after TCRdb re-called the 5' RACE reads with MiXCR. The sample yields 550,000 to 600,000 distinct CDR3 sequences, less than 60% seen once. Source material: blood. Source of these receptors: an elderly man in good health.

The chain employs TRBV7-3 and TRBJ2-5; 13 bases agree with TRBD2. Germline V gene data show CDR1 as SGHTA and CDR2 as FQGTGA. The CDR3 is 18 amino acids. V dropped 2 bases and J dropped 5; count of bases not matched to a gene: 11. The CDR3 is CASSLDEAGLAGVETQYF. The DNA for the CDR3 is TGTGCCAGCAGCTTAGATGAAGCTGGACTAGCGGGAGTGGAGACCCAGTACTTC.

The chain recombines TRBV20-1 with TRBJ2-7, with TRBD2 matching 8 bases. With the DNA end fitting TRBJ2-5 better, the J assignment may be wrong. Germline V gene data show CDR1 as DFQATT and CDR2 as SNEGSKA (reference sequence). The CDR3 length is 14 residues. The CDR3 spells CSARASGSRETQYF. DNA of the CDR3: TGCAGTGCTAGAGCGAGCGGGAGTAGAGAGACCCAGTACTTC.

This clonotype was found a few times. This sequence joins TRBV7-9 and TRBJ2-7; D is ambiguous. The germline V gene has CDR1 SEHNR and CDR2 FQNEAQ (reference sequence). The CDR3 is 15 amino acids. Trimming took 5 bases from V and 2 from J, leaving 16 bases between them. The CDR3: CASSPGFRSTYEQYF. DNA of the CDR3: TGTGCCAGCAGCCCCGGTTTTAGGAGCACCTACGAGCAGTACTTC.

The chain combines TRBV10-3 with TRBJ1-6; the D gene is possibly TRBD1 (5 bases). V lost 8 bases, J lost 4 bases, and 9 bases lay in between. The CDR3 consists of 13 residues. Per the germline V gene, CDR1 is ENHRY and CDR2 is SYGVKD. As DNA, the CDR3 is TGTGCCATCTCAGGGTCGTATAATTCACCCCTCCACTTT. Encoded protein: CAISGSYNSPLHF.

The gene calls are TRBV6-2 or TRBV6-3 and TRBJ2-3, with D possibly matching TRBD2 (5 bases). This CDR3 is 13 amino acids long. With 6 bases removed from V and 4 bases from J, the gap between germline ends came to 11 bases. Per the germline V gene, CDR1 is MNHEY and CDR2 is SVGEGT. The CDR3 loop is CASREVSADTQYF. Written as DNA, the CDR3 is TGTGCCAGCAGGGAGGTATCCGCAGATACGCAGTATTTT.

About this clonotype: A much larger clone differs by one base, so this may be a read error. The chain combines TRBV6-5 with TRBJ2-5; D call uncertain. The V gene's germline CDR1 is MNHEY and CDR2 SVGAGI. V dropped 5 bases and J dropped 1 base, with 8 bases sitting between them. This CDR3 has 13 amino acids. DNA of the CDR3: TGTGCCAGCAGTGATTACGCCCAAGAGACCCAGTACTTC. Its protein is CASSDYAQETQYF.

This clonotype has more than one count but fewer than ten. The V call is TRBV20-1, the J call TRBJ2-7, with TRBD1 matching over 11 bases. The CDR3 is 15 amino acids. Trimming cost V 0 bases and J 5 bases; bases outside gene matches: 6. Germline values: CDR1 DFQATT, CDR2 SNEGSKA (reference sequence). Here the CDR3 reads CSARDRDRGNNEQYF. The DNA for the CDR3 is TGCAGTGCTAGAGACCGGGACAGGGGGAACAACGAGCAGTACTTC.

This chain connects TRBV18 to TRBJ2-1; D not resolved. With 2 bases removed from V and 6 bases from J, the gap between germline ends came to 8 bases. Germline CDR1 and CDR2: KGHSH and LQKENI. The CDR3 is made up of 13 amino acids. The CDR3: CASSPGFSNEQFF. DNA of the CDR3: TGTGCCAGCTCACCAGGGTTTTCCAATGAGCAGTTCTTC.

The J gene is TRBJ2-3, the V gene TRBV6-2 or TRBV6-3; TRBD2 matches at 8 bases. The CDR3 extends over 16 amino acids. The trim removed 6 bases at V and 2 bases at J, leaving 10 bases unmatched. In germline, CDR1 is MNHEY, CDR2 SVGEGT. CDR3 bases: TGTGCCAGCAGCCTCGATCTAGCGGGTAACACAGATACGCAGTATTTT. Protein product: CASSLDLAGNTDTQYF.